This note documents a single TCR beta chain sequence. What it recognizes is unknown. This sample was taken from a study of CD8+ T cells in alopecia areata. On the study more broadly: Among treated patients, oral tofacitinib was administered at 5 to 10 mg twice daily. The protocol delivered tofacitinib for 6 to 18 months, then withdrew it for 6 months.

General study points: Scalp clonality and expanded CD8+ clones among the top 100 were significantly decreased by tofacitinib. Higher clonality than in normal scalp was seen in lesional scalp, especially alopecia totalis/universalis.

After isolation, RNA underwent reverse transcription to generate cDNA as the sequencing template. The table came from immunoSEQ multiplex PCR; TCRdb's copy has only in-frame clones and leaves some out. The data contain some 150,000 clones, 50% to 75% of them singletons. The sample's treatment: oral pan-JAK inhibitor, 5-10 mg twice daily. The CDR3 loop spans 13 amino acids. Germline CDR1 SGHVS, CDR2 FQNEAQ. V was trimmed by 2 bases and J by 2 bases, leaving 6 bases between them. Sequencing used CD4+ T cells sorted from blood, obtained between weeks 55 and 65, from a patient treated with tofacitinib. This TCR derives from a human donor with alopecia areata. The chain links TRBV7-8 to TRBJ1-1; D ambiguous. CDR3 sequence reads: CASSLIENTEAFF. The CDR3, as DNA: TGTGCCAGCAGCTTAATTGAAAACACTGAAGCTTTCTTT. Full variable domain (remainder filled in from reference TRBV7-8 and TRBJ1-1): GAGVSQSPRYKVAKRGQDVALRCDPISGHVSLFWYQQALGQGPEFLTYFQNEAQLDKSGLPSDRFFAERPEGSVSTLKIQRTQQEDSAVYLCASSLIENTEAFFGQGTRLTVV.